This T cell receptor (beta chain) was identified during a study of CD8 T cells in Susac syndrome. Sequencing of TCR beta was performed on blood CD8+ T cells and on blood CD4+ T cells. Negative isolation yielded CD8+ and CD4+ T cells; FACS enriched TEMRA cells. Random-hexamer reverse transcription was applied to roughly 0.5 to 1 ug RNA. Amplification of TCR beta CDR3 across 54 Vbeta and 13 Jbeta was performed with immunoSEQ multiplex PCR. TCRdb reprocessed the immunoSEQ multiplex PCR reads with MiXCR, giving one entry per CDR3 protein. The repertoire has a few hundred thousand distinct CDR3 sequences, 75% to 90% of them found once; the top ten carry 0.18%. This CDR3 comprises 15 residues. Germline CDR1 DFQATT, CDR2 SNEGSKA (reference sequence). V lost 1 base to trimming and J lost 6 bases; unmatched junction nucleotides: 5.

The chain couples TRBV20-1 to TRBJ1-6; 8 bases are a match to TRBD1. This receptor was identified in a human donor with multiple sclerosis. The sample consisted of CD8+ T cells from PBMCs. CDR3 in DNA: TGCAGTGCTAGAGGCTTCAGGGGGCGTAATTCACCCCTCCACTTT. This sequence encodes CSARGFRGRNSPLHF.